This TCR beta chain was sequenced for a study of T cell changes during pregnancy in multiple sclerosis. The CDR3 consists of 14 residues. Germline assignment: CDR1 SGDLS and CDR2 YYNGEE. V lost 2 bases and J lost 2; bases outside the gene matches: 1. Method: immunoSEQ multiplex PCR; TCRdb's copy keeps in-frame clones and lacks some. The table includes some 47,000 clones, roughly 96% detected once. This rearrangement joins TRBV9 to TRBJ2-3; 8 bases fit TRBD2. The clonotype comes from a female donor with multiple sclerosis, enrolled in a pregnancy study. The specimen was peripheral blood, collected in the second trimester of pregnancy. The CDR3 here is CASSVGLATDTQYF. CDR3 nucleotide sequence: TGTGCCAGCAGCGTTGGACTAGCCACAGATACGCAGTATTTT.